The present T cell receptor beta chain was sequenced within a study of a mutant IDH1 vaccine in newly diagnosed glioma. Study-wide background: Week 35 brought visit V12, which was followed by visit V13 at week 47. Findings of the study overall: Changes in top peripheral clonotypes did not appear linked to pseudoprogression.

CDR1 is GTSNPN and CDR2 is SVGIG in the germline V gene (reference sequence). V was cut by 4 bases and J by 11 bases, with 8 bases left in between. The length of the CDR3 is 9 residues. Libraries were prepared by immunoSEQ multiplex PCR; TCRdb keeps only in-frame clonotypes and omits some of them. The repertoire includes about 27,000 clones, around 76% of them detected once, and 6% to 9.5% sits in the top ten. The time point is: week 35, safety follow-up. The content of each vaccine dose was 300 ug of mutant IDH1 20-mer peptide, and topical imiquimod accompanied it. A note on this clone: Its matching antigen is unknown.

The sequence was obtained from a man aged 50 to 59 with glioma. The J gene is TRBJ1-1, the V gene TRBV30, with D uncertain. The sample in question was PBMCs, obtained from a glioma patient whose treatment included an IDH1 peptide vaccine. The CDR3 spells CAWTFRAFF. CDR3 DNA: TGTGCCTGGACCTTCCGGGCTTTCTTT. Combining the CDR3 with reference TRBV30 and TRBJ1-1 gives the whole variable domain SQTIHQWPATLVQPVGSPLSLECTVEGTSNPNLYWYRQAAGRGLQLLFYSVGIGQISSEVPQNLSASRPQDRQFILSSKKLLLSDSGFYLCAWTFRAFFGQGTRLTVV.